This is a list of T cell receptor beta chains from one sample in a study of OX40 agonist ivuxolimab in advanced cancers. Sequenced by immunoSEQ multiplex PCR; TCRdb stores in-frame clones only, minus some. The table has roughly 77,000 clones, roughly 92% seen once. Sequenced here: CD4+ or CD8+ T cells sorted from blood, sampled in a trial of the OX40 agonist ivuxolimab. The receptor set was obtained from an adult with an advanced solid tumor such as melanoma, head and neck, liver or kidney cancer. The CDR3 runs from the conserved cysteine through the conserved F or W. A D gene is named only where the DNA matches it firmly. Clone size is shown for a subset of rows, as once, few, many or a class of expanded clone.

>TRBJ2-7|NA|TRBV27|NA
CASSLSSEPYEQYF
TGTGCCAGCAGTTTATCTTCAGAACCCTACGAGCAGTACTTC
>TRBJ2-1|NA|TRBV19|TRBD2
CASSRAGGPNEQFF
TGTGCCAGTAGCAGAGCGGGGGGACCCAATGAGCAGTTCTTC
>TRBJ1-6|NA|TRBV13|NA
CASSFGGLNSPLHF
TGTGCCAGCAGCTTCGGGGGGCTCAATTCACCCCTCCACTTT
>TRBJ1-3|NA|TRBV19|TRBD1
CASRNDRAGNTIYF
TGTGCCAGTAGGAACGACAGGGCTGGAAACACCATATATTTT
>TRBJ1-2|once|TRBV7-9|NA
CASSHHPGRPQLYGYTF
TGTGCCAGCAGCCACCACCCGGGGCGGCCACAGCTCTATGGCTACACCTTC
>TRBJ2-2|NA|TRBV5-1|NA
CASSLDPANTGELFF
TGCGCCAGCAGCTTGGACCCCGCGAACACCGGGGAGCTGTTTTTT
>TRBJ1-5|once|TRBV5-1|TRBD1
CASSALQGGQPQHF
TGCGCCAGCAGCGCCCTACAGGGGGGTCAGCCCCAGCATTTT
>TRBJ2-7|NA|TRBV5-5|NA
CASSLAQGKGYEQYF
TGTGCCAGCAGCTTGGCGCAGGGGAAAGGCTACGAGCAGTACTTC
>TRBJ2-7|medium-sized|TRBV6-4|NA
CASSERDTYEQYF
TGTGCCAGCAGTGAAAGGGACACCTACGAGCAGTACTTC
>TRBJ2-7|NA|TRBV4-2|NA
CASSQGFALTYEQYF
TGTGCCAGCAGCCAAGGCTTTGCCCTGACCTACGAGCAGTACTTC
>TRBJ2-5|NA|TRBV6-1|TRBD1
CASSLDRGRETQYF
TGTGCCAGCAGTCTGGACAGGGGGAGAGAGACCCAGTACTTC
>TRBJ2-1|NA|TRBV9|TRBD2
CASSQNSGGADEQFF
TGTGCCAGCAGCCAAAATAGCGGGGGGGCCGATGAGCAGTTCTTC
>TRBJ2-7|NA|TRBV27|TRBD2
CASSQGTSGVSYEQYF
TGTGCCAGCAGCCAAGGGACTAGCGGGGTATCCTACGAGCAGTACTTC
>TRBJ2-7|NA|TRBV5-6|TRBD1
CASSSGTDTYEQYF
TGTGCCAGCAGCTCCGGGACAGATACCTACGAGCAGTACTTC
>TRBJ1-1|NA|TRBV4-3|NA
CASSLDQGIKTEAFF
TGCGCCAGCAGTCTCGACCAGGGGATAAAAACTGAAGCTTTCTTT
>TRBJ2-5|NA|TRBV5-6|NA
CASSWGGGAEETQYF
TGTGCCAGCAGCTGGGGGGGCGGAGCCGAAGAGACCCAGTACTTC
>TRBJ2-3|NA|TRBV11-2|NA
CASSLVHRSTDTQYF
TGTGCCAGCAGCTTAGTCCACAGAAGCACAGATACGCAGTATTTT
>TRBJ2-1|once|TRBV10-1|TRBD2
CASSELMLAGGYNEQFF
TGCGCCAGCAGTGAATTGATGCTAGCGGGAGGCTACAATGAGCAGTTCTTC
>TRBJ2-7|NA|TRBV7-2|NA
CASSLVIPPTNEQYF
TGTGCCAGCAGCTTAGTCATCCCCCCAACTAACGAGCAGTACTTC
>TRBJ1-4|NA|TRBV7-2|NA
CASSLAPRRTNEKLFF
TGTGCCAGCAGCTTAGCGCCACGAAGAACTAATGAAAAACTGTTTTTT
>TRBJ2-1|NA|TRBV19|NA
CASSMQGDEQFF
TGTGCCAGTAGTATGCAGGGTGATGAGCAGTTCTTC
>TRBJ2-1|NA|TRBV19|NA
CASSIGPGGSYEQFF
TGTGCCAGTAGTATAGGCCCCGGGGGTTCTTATGAGCAGTTCTTC
>TRBJ2-5|NA|TRBV4-1|TRBD2
CASSQGGLRGGRETQYF
TGCGCCAGCAGCCAAGGTGGATTGCGGGGGGGCCGAGAGACCCAGTACTTC
>TRBJ2-5|NA|TRBV6-1|TRBD1
CASSSVGTGGQTQYF
TGTGCCAGCAGCTCGGTCGGGACAGGGGGCCAGACCCAGTACTTC
>TRBJ1-4|NA|TRBV6-6|NA
CASSQTVGGEKLFF
TGTGCCAGCAGTCAAACGGTAGGGGGAGAAAAACTGTTTTTT
>TRBJ1-2|NA|TRBV28|NA
CASSLGRQPYGYTF
TGTGCCAGCAGTTTAGGTCGGCAACCTTATGGCTACACCTTC
>TRBJ2-5|once|TRBV10-3|TRBD2
CAISASGGAGETQYF
TGTGCCATCAGTGCTAGCGGGGGGGCAGGAGAGACCCAGTACTTC
>TRBJ2-1|once|TRBV13|NA
CASSFPGFGSSYNEQFF
TGTGCCAGCAGCTTTCCAGGGTTTGGGAGCTCCTACAATGAGCAGTTCTTC
>TRBJ1-6|NA|TRBV30|NA
CAWKDSYNSPLHF
TGTGCCTGGAAGGACAGCTATAATTCACCCCTCCACTTT
>TRBJ2-7|NA|TRBV9|NA
CASSVEEGVIYEQYF
TGTGCCAGCAGCGTAGAAGAGGGGGTGATCTACGAGCAGTACTTC
>TRBJ1-1|NA|TRBV7-2|NA
CASSYGRTEAFF
TGTGCCAGCAGCTACGGACGCACTGAAGCTTTCTTT
>TRBJ2-7|NA|TRBV9|TRBD1
CASSVGQGIHEQYF
TGTGCCAGCAGCGTCGGACAGGGGATCCACGAGCAGTACTTC
>TRBJ1-5|NA|TRBV5-8|NA
CASSLGTSLSNQPQHF
TGTGCCAGCAGCTTGGGGACAAGTTTAAGCAATCAGCCCCAGCATTTT
>TRBJ2-3|NA|TRBV13|NA
CASSLGRDTQYF
TGTGCCAGCAGCTTGGGCAGAGATACGCAGTATTTT
>TRBJ1-5|NA|TRBV13|TRBD1
CASSLAGTGYQPQHF
TGTGCCAGCTCCCTGGCCGGGACAGGTTATCAGCCCCAGCATTTT
>TRBJ1-5|NA|TRBV9|NA
CASSDGSNQPQHF
TGTGCCAGCAGCGACGGGTCCAATCAGCCCCAGCATTTT
>TRBJ2-3|NA|TRBV9|NA
CASSVAPQTDRLQDTQYF
TGTGCCAGCAGCGTAGCCCCACAGACAGATCGGTTGCAAGATACGCAGTATTTT
>TRBJ2-7|NA|TRBV7-9|NA
CASSPIEQYF
TGTGCCAGCAGCCCGATCGAGCAGTACTTC
>TRBJ1-4|NA|TRBV4-1|TRBD1
CASSLGGSTNEKLFF
TGCGCCAGCAGCCTAGGGGGCTCAACTAATGAAAAACTGTTTTTT
>TRBJ2-7|NA|TRBV7-3|NA
CASSYRGEQYF
TGTGCCAGCAGTTATAGGGGCGAGCAGTACTTC
>TRBJ2-7|NA|TRBV6-1|NA
CASSEPGTYEQYF
TGTGCCAGCAGTGAACCGGGCACCTACGAGCAGTACTTC
>TRBJ2-2|NA|TRBV9|NA
CASSGGGSGELFF
TGTGCCAGCAGCGGCGGGGGCTCCGGGGAGCTGTTTTTT
>TRBJ2-1|NA|TRBV9|TRBD1
CASSVGAGGYNEQFF
TGTGCCAGCAGCGTAGGGGCAGGGGGATACAATGAGCAGTTCTTC
>TRBJ2-3|NA|TRBV29-1|NA
CSVVSTDTQYF
TGCAGCGTTGTTAGCACAGATACGCAGTATTTT
>TRBJ2-7|NA|TRBV6-5|TRBD1
CASSYSTGQVIYEQYF
TGTGCCAGCAGTTACTCGACTGGACAGGTGATATACGAGCAGTACTTC
>TRBJ2-1|NA|TRBV28|NA
CASSSDHREGAYNEQFF
TGTGCCAGCAGTTCGGACCACAGGGAAGGGGCCTACAATGAGCAGTTCTTC
>TRBJ1-1|NA|TRBV6-6|NA
CASRQGLNTEAFF
TGTGCCAGCAGGCAGGGGCTGAACACTGAAGCTTTCTTT
>TRBJ1-2|NA|TRBV6-5|NA
CASSYSEGSGYGYTF
TGTGCCAGCAGTTACTCGGAGGGCTCAGGCTATGGCTACACCTTC
>TRBJ1-1|few|TRBV27|NA
CASQRGENTEAFF
TGTGCCAGCCAGCGTGGCGAGAACACTGAAGCTTTCTTT
>TRBJ2-3|NA|TRBV6-5|TRBD2
CASSYSSGELTDTQYF
TGTGCCAGCAGTTACTCTAGCGGGGAGCTCACAGATACGCAGTATTTT
>TRBJ1-1|NA|TRBV19|NA
CASSIPKSGAAEAFF
TGTGCCAGTAGTATACCAAAATCCGGAGCCGCTGAAGCTTTCTTT
>TRBJ2-3|NA|TRBV9|NA
CASSSGLFTDTQYF
TGTGCCAGCAGCAGCGGACTATTCACAGATACGCAGTATTTT
>TRBJ1-2|NA|TRBV6-6|NA
CASSYQGPYGYTF
TGTGCCAGCAGTTACCAGGGCCCCTATGGCTACACCTTC
>TRBJ2-7|once|TRBV6-6|NA
CASSYASRYEQYF
TGTGCCAGCAGTTACGCCAGCCGCTACGAGCAGTACTTC
>TRBJ2-3|NA|TRBV30|NA
CASDGGVTDTQYF
TGTGCCTCCGACGGCGGGGTCACAGATACGCAGTATTTT
>TRBJ2-2|NA|TRBV19|NA
CASSIPQGTGELFF
TGTGCCAGTAGTATACCTCAGGGCACCGGGGAGCTGTTTTTT
>TRBJ2-7|NA|TRBV4-1|TRBD1
CASSPQGGTGTYEQYF
TGCGCCAGCAGCCCCCAAGGAGGGACAGGGACCTACGAGCAGTACTTC
>TRBJ2-1|NA|TRBV7-9|NA
CASSPKRSGTYSYNEQFF
TGTGCCAGCAGCCCGAAAAGATCCGGGACATATTCCTACAATGAGCAGTTCTTC
>TRBJ2-7|NA|TRBV23-1|NA
CASSHLDEQYF
TGCGCCAGCAGTCACCTCGACGAGCAGTACTTC